Sequencing of this T cell receptor beta chain was carried out in a study of HIV-infected patients and healthy controls. Study-level results: CMV-associated CDR3s mostly grew nonsignificantly during therapy, while HIV-associated CDR3s declined significantly. HIV+ repertoires were severely depleted of MAIT alpha-chain CDR3s, unlike healthy controls. Study cohorts differed slightly in age and sex, but this did not explain diversity differences.

This clonotype was seen ten or more times. The antigen remains undetermined. Whole blood was used without fractionation, so all unsorted peripheral T cells were included. cDNA was made from about 480 ng RNA using alpha and beta constant primers. Using multiplexing indices, alpha and beta chain libraries were generated apart by chain-specific third strand synthesis. A 5' RACE adapter with a random hexamer and the SP2 primer site was joined to cDNA. TCRdb independently ran MiXCR on the 5' RACE reads; one entry per CDR3 protein. The repertoire consists of 17,000 or so distinct CDR3 sequences, with 5.5% occurring once and the leading ten covering 1.5% to 2%. The CDR3 runs 14 residues. Per germline, CDR1 SGHTA and CDR2 FQGNSA. With 5 bases clipped from V and 6 bases from J, the junction kept 6 bases outside the gene matches.

The sequence was obtained from an adult in good health. The sample was blood. V is TRBV7-2 and J is TRBJ2-3; 9 positions match TRBD1. The CDR3 reads CASSNNRGPDTQYF. In nucleotides, the CDR3 is TGTGCCAGCAGCAATAACAGGGGGCCGGATACGCAGTATTTT.